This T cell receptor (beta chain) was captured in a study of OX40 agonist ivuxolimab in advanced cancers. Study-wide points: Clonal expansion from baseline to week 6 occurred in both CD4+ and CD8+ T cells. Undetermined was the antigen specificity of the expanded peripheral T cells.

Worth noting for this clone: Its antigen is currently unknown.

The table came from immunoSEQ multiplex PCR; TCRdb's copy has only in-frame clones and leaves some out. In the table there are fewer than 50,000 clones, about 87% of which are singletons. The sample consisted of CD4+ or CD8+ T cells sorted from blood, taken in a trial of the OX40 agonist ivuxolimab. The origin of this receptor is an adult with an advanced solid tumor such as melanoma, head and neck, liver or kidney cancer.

The chain's CDR3 is CASSGAGFSYEQYF. The CDR3 DNA sequence: TGTGCCAGCAGCGGGGCCGGGTTCTCCTACGAGCAGTACTTC. The rearrangement links TRBV9 to TRBJ2-7; D unclear. The CDR3 length is 14 residues. CDR1 and CDR2 from the germline V gene are SGDLS and YYNGEE. The V end lost 3 bases, the J end lost 0 bases, and 10 bases lay between the germline ends.